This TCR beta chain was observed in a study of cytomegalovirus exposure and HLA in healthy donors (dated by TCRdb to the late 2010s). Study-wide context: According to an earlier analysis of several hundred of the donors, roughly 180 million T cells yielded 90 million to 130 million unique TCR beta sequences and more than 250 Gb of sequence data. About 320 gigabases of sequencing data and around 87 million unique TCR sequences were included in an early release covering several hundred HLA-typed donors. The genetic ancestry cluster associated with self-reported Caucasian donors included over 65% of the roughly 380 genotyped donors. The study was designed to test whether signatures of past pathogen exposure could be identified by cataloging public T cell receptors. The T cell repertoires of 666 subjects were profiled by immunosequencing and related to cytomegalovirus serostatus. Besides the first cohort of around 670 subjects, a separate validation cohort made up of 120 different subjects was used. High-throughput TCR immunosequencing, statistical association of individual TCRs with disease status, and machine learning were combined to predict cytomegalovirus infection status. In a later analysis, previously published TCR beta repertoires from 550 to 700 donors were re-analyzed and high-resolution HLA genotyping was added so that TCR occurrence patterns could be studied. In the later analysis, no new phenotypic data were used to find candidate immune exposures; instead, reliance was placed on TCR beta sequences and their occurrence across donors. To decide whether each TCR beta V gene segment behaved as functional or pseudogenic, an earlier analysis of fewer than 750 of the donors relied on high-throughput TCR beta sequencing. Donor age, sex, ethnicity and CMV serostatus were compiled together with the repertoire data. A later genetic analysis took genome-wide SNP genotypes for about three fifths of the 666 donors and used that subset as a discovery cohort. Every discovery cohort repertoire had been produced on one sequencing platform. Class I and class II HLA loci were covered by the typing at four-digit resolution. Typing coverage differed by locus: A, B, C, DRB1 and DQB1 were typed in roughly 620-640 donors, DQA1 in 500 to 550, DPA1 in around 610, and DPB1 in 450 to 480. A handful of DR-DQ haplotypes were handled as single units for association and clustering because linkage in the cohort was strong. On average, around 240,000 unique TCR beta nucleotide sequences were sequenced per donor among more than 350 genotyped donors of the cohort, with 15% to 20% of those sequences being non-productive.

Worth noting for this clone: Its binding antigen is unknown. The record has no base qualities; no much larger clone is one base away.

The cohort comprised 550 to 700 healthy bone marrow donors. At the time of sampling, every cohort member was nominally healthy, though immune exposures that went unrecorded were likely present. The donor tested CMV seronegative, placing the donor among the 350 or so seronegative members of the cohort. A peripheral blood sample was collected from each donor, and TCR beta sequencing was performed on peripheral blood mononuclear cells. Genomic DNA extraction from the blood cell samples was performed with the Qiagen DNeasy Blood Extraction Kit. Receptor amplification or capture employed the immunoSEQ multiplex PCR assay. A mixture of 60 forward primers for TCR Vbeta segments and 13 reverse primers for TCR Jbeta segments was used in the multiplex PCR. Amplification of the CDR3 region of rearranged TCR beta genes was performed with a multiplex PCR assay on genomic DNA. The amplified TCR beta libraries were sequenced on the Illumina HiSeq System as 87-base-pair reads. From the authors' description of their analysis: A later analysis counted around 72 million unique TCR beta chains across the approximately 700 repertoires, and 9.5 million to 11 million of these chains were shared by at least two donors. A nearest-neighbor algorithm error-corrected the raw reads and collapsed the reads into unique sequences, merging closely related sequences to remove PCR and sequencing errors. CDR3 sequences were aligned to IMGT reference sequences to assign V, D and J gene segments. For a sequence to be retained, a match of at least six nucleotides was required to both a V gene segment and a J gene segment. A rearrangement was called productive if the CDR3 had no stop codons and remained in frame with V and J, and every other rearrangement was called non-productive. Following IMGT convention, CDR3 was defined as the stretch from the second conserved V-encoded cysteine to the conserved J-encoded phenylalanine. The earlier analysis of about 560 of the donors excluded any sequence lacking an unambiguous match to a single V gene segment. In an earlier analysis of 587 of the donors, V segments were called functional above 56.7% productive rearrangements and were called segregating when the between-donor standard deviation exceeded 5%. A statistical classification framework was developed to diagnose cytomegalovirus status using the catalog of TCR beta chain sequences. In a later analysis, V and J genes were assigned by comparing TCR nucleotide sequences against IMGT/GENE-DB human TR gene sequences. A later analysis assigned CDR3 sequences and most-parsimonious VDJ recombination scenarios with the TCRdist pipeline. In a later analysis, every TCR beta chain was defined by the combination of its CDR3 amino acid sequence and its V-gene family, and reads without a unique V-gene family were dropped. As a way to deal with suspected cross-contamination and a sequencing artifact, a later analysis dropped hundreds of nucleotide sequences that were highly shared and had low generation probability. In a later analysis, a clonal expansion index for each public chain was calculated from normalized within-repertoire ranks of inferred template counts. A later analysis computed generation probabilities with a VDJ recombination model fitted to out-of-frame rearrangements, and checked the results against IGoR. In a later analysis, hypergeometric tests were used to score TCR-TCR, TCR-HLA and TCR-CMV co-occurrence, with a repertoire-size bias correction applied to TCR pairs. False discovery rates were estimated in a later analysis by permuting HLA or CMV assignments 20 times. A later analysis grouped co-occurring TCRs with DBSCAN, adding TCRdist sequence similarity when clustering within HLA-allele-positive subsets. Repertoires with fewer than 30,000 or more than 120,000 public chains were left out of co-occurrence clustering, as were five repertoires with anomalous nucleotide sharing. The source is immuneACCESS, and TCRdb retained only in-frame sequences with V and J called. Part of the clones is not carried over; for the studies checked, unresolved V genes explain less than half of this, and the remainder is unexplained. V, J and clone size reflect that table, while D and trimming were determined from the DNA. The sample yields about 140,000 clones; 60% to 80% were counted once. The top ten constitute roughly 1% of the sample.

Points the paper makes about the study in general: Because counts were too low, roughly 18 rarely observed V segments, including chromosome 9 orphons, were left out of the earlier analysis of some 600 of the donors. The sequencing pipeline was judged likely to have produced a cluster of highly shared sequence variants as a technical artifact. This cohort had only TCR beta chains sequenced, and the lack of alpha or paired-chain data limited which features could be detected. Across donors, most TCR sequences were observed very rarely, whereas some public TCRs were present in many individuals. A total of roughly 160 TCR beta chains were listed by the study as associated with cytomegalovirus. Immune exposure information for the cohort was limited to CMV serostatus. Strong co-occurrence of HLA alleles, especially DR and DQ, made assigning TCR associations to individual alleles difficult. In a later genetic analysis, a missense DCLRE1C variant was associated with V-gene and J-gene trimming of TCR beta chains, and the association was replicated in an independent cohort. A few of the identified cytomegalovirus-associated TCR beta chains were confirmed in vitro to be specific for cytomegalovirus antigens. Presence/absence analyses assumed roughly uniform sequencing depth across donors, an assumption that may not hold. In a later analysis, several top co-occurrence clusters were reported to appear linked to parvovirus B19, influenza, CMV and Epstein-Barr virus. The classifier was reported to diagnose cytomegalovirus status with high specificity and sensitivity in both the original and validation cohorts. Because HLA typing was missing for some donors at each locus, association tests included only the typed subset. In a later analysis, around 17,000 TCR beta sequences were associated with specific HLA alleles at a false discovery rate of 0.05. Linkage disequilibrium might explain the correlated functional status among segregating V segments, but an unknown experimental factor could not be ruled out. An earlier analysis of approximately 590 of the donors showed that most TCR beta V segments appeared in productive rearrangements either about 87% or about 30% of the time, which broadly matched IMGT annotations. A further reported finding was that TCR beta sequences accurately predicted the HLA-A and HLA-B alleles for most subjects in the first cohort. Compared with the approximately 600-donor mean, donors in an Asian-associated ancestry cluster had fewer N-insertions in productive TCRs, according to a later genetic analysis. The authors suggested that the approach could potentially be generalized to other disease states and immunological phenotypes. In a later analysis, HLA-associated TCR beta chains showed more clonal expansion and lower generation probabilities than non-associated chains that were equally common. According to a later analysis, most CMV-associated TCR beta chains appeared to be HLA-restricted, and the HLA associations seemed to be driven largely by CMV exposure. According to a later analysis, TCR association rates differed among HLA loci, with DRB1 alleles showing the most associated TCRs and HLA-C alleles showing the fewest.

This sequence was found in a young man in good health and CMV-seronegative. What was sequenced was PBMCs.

The CDR3 is CATSSLATGQTRYNEQFF. The nucleotides are TGTGCCACCAGCAGTCTCGCAACGGGACAAACCAGATACAATGAGCAGTTCTTC. The V and J segments used are TRBV15 and TRBJ2-1; the D segment could be TRBD1, given 6 matching bases. Taken from the germline V gene (reference sequence), the CDR1 and CDR2 loops are LNHNV and YYDKDF. There are 18 amino acids in the CDR3, from cysteine to phenylalanine inclusive. The retained sequence is limited to the CDR3, 54 bases, with the frame set at the first base. V is shortened by 3 bases, J by 4 bases, and the region joining them spans 22 bases.